The clone carrying this T cell receptor (beta chain) was recorded many times. The antigen is not known. The germline gives CDR1 MNHNY, CDR2 SVGAGI (reference sequence). V lost 2 bases, J lost 9 bases, and 2 bases stayed unmatched. The CDR3 spans 14 residues. This sample is part of a study of T cells after yellow fever vaccination. Template switching by 5'RACE produced TCR cDNA, adding a universal primer site and UMIs. TCRdb re-called the 5' RACE reads through MiXCR, storing one row per CDR3 protein. The sample carries about 240,000 distinct CDR3 sequences, over 3% recorded once. General study points: Booster sampling recovered most clones from primary vaccination (96% CD4, over 75% CD8).

The chain combines TRBV6-6 with TRBJ1-6; TRBD1 matches 9 bases. This specimen consisted of PBMCs, obtained 15 days after the yellow fever booster vaccination. The TCR originated in a man between 18 and 29 years old who received the YFV17D yellow fever vaccine. This chain's CDR3 is CASSYETGGSPLHF. CDR3 coding DNA: TGTGCCAGCAGTTACGAGACAGGGGGTTCACCCCTCCACTTT.